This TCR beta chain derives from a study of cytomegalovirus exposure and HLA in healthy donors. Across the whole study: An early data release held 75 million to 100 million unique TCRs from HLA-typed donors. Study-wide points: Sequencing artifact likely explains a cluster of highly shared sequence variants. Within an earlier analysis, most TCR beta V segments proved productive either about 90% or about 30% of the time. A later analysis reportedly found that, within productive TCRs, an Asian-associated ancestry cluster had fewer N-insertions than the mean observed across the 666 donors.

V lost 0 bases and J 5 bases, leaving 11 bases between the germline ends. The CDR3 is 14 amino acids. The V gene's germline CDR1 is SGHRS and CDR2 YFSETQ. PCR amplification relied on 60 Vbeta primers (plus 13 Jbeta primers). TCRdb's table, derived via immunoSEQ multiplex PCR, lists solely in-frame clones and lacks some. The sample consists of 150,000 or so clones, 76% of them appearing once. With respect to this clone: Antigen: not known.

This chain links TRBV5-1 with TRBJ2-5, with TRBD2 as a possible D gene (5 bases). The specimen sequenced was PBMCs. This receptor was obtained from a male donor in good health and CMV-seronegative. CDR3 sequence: CASSLGGKRETQYF. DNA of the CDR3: TGCGCCAGCAGCTTGGGAGGGAAGCGGGAGACCCAGTACTTC. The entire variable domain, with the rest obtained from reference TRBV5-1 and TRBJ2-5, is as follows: KAGVTQTPRYLIKTRGQQVTLSCSPISGHRSVSWYQQTPGQGLQFLFEYFSETQRNKGNFPGRFSGRQFSNSRSEMNVSTLELGDSALYLCASSLGGKRETQYFGPGTRLLVL.